A single TCR beta chain is shown here with its context. Its antigen is not identified. The data originate from a study of cytomegalovirus exposure and HLA in healthy donors. Study results and caveats: Later on, an analysis found that several of the most significant clusters appeared to be linked to common viral pathogens, which included parvovirus B19. Across donors, sequencing depth was assumed by presence/absence analyses to be roughly uniform. A later analysis reportedly found fewer N-insertions in an Asian-associated ancestry cluster than the roughly 680-donor mean.

Germline assignment: CDR1 SEHNR and CDR2 FQNEAQ (reference sequence). J gave up 2 bases and V 4 bases, and 11 bases lay outside the gene matches. The length of the CDR3 is 17 residues. Amplification used 60 Vbeta primers and 13 Jbeta primers. The table came from immunoSEQ multiplex PCR; TCRdb's copy has only in-frame clones and leaves some out. The sample includes 210,000 or so clones, over 80% of them seen just once. The chain couples TRBV7-9 to TRBJ2-7, with 10 positions matching TRBD2. This sequence originates from a man younger than 40 in good health and CMV-seronegative. The sequenced material came from PBMCs. The CDR3 DNA is TGTGCCAGCAGCTCTCCTAGGACTAGCGGTAGCCCCTACGAGCAGTACTTC. It codes for CASSSPRTSGSPYEQYF.